The clone carrying this T cell receptor (beta chain) has ten or more counts. Time point of the sample: newly diagnosed GD, antithyroid drugs for less than 3 months. RNA extracted from PBMCs served as the sequencing template. Trimming left V 0 bases short and J 4 bases short, with 12 bases between. The CDR3 is made up of 15 amino acids. Looked up from germline, CDR1 is MNHEY and CDR2 is SMNVEV (reference sequence). These data originate in a study of regulatory T cells in long-lasting Graves disease. Construction of the TCR beta libraries employed iRepertoire HTBI primers in conjunction with Arm-PCR of CDR3 regions. TCRdb reanalysed the multiplex PCR reads using MiXCR and keeps one entry per CDR3 protein. The sample holds over 350,000 distinct CDR3 sequences, around 15% seen once. A further study also used this sample, focusing on T cells in Graves' hyperthyroidism and ophthalmopathy.

The sample consisted of peripheral blood mononuclear cells (PBMCs), taken at new diagnosis, from a patient treated with antithyroid drugs. This TCR derives from a woman between 50 and 59 years old with Graves disease. The chain uses TRBV27 and TRBJ1-2; possible D gene TRBD1, 5 bases. This CDR3 reads CASSLSLGTSYGYTF. The CDR3 DNA sequence: TGTGCCAGCAGTTTATCGCTTGGGACGAGCTATGGCTACACCTTC.